These T cell receptor beta chains were read from a single sample in a study of technical replicates of blood from several donors. Measured with immunoSEQ multiplex PCR; TCRdb has only the in-frame clones, and not every one. Of tens of thousands of clones listed, 95% to 98% are singletons. Specimen: T cells isolated from PBMCs. The receptors stem from a human donor in good health. Both conserved end residues are part of each CDR3. Fields, in order: V gene, J gene, D gene, CDR3 DNA, CDR3 protein. The D gene is left open where the match is weak.

TRBV5-4	TRBJ2-3	-	TGTGCCAGCAGCTCGACTGGCACAGATACGCAGTATTTT	CASSSTGTDTQYF
TRBV7-8	TRBJ2-1	TRBD2	TGTGCCAGCAGCTTCCCCGGGACTAGCTATGAGCAGTTCTTC	CASSFPGTSYEQFF
TRBV5-1	TRBJ2-1	TRBD2	TGCGCCAGCAGCTATCGGACTAGCGGGAACATAGAGGATAAGTTCTTC	CASSYRTSGNIEDKFF
TRBV5-6	TRBJ1-5	-	TGTGCCAGCAGCTTGCCCTGGACAGATTCTCCTCGTAAGCCCCAGCATTTT	CASSLPWTDSPRKPQHF
TRBV7-9	TRBJ1-3	-	TGTGCCAGCAGCCTAAGACAGGCAGACACCATATATTTT	CASSLRQADTIYF
TRBV6-5	TRBJ1-1	TRBD1	TGTGCCAGCAGTTACTCAGCCTCAGGGGGAACTGAAGCTTTCTTT	CASSYSASGGTEAFF
TRBV9	TRBJ2-1	-	TGTGCCAGCAGCCGTGGACTCTCAAGTGGGCAGTTCTTC	CASSRGLSSGQFF
TRBV10-3	TRBJ1-3	-	TGTGCCATCAGTGAGACAACAGGGACTGGAAACACCATATATTTT	CAISETTGTGNTIYF
TRBV4-1	TRBJ2-1	TRBD2	TGCGCCACCGGACTAGCGGGGGCCAATGAGCAGTTCTTC	CATGLAGANEQFF
TRBV5-1	TRBJ1-5	TRBD1	TGCGCCAGCAGCTTACAGGGGGGGGGCAATCAGCCCCAGCATTTT	CASSLQGGGNQPQHF